This TCR beta chain originates from a study of blood T cell repertoires in COVID-19. Study details: The United States, Italy and Spain provided the acute and convalescent COVID-19 samples. The cDNA or gDNA used as material had been derived from T cells, B-cell-depleted T cells, or PBMCs.

Sequencing used immunoSEQ multiplex PCR; TCRdb keeps in-frame clones, though not all of them. Of 200,000 to 300,000 clones in the sample, about 89% are singletons; the top ten hold under 3%. The CDR3 runs to 14 residues. Germline V gives CDR1 SGHNT, CDR2 YENEEA. Clinical history reported by participants formed the basis on which cohorts were assigned. Of note for this clone: One end of the junction does not line up with germline, which may come from a read error.

This TCR came from a young woman who had recovered from COVID-19. The chain has TRBV11-3 and TRBJ2-3; D gene ambiguous. The sample comprised PBMCs or T cells enriched from blood (not recorded which). CDR3 DNA: TGTACCAGCAGCGTAAACTATTACTCCGATACGCAGTATTTT. Its translation: CTSSVNYYSDTQYF.